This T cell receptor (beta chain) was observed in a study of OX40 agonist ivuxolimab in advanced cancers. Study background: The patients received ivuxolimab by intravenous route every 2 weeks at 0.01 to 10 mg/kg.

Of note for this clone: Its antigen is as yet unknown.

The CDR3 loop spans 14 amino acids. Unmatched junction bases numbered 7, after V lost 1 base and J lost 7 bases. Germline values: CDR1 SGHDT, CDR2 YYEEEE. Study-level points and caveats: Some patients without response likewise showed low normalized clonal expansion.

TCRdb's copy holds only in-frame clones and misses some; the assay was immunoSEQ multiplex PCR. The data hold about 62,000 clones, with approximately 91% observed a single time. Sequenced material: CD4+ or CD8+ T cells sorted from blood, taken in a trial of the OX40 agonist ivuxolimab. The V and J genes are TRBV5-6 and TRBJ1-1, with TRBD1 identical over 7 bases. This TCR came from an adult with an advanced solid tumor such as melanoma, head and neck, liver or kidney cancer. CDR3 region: CASSLTGVGNEAFF. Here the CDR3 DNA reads TGTGCCAGCAGCTTGACAGGGGTAGGGAATGAAGCTTTCTTT. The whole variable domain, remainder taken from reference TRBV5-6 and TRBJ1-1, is DAGVTQSPTHLIKTRGQQVTLRCSPKSGHDTVSWYQQALGQGPQFIFQYYEEEERQRGNFPDRFSGHQFPNYSSELNVNALLLGDSALYLCASSLTGVGNEAFFGQGTRLTVV.